The source of this TCR beta chain is a study of shared clonotypes between healthy human individuals. Background on the study: Per donor, CD8 memory used one plate, CD8 naive used two, CD4 memory used three and CD4 naive used three.

General study results and limits: Naive subsets tended to show greater estimated richness than memory subsets. The rarefaction results pointed to incomplete sorted-subset sequencing despite large depth.

Naive CD8 cells comprised CD45RO-negative, CCR7-positively selected cells, excluding terminally differentiated effector memory CD45RA+ cells. Repertoires were generated with immunoSEQ multiplex PCR, while TCRdb's copy carries only in-frame clones and drops some. The sample shows about 580,000 clones, roughly 98% of them seen only once. With respect to this clone: Its specificity is unknown.

Sequenced material: naive CD8+ T cells sorted from blood. The clonotype comes from a man aged 30-40 years in good health.

The CDR3 loop is CSAGRAFF. CDR3 bases: TGCAGTGCAGGAAGGGCTTTCTTT. The rearrangement links TRBV20-1 to TRBJ1-1; D remains ambiguous. The germline CDR1 and CDR2 sequences are DFQATT and SNEGSKA (reference sequence). V lost 6 bases and J 11 bases, leaving 7 bases between the germline ends. This CDR3 spans 8 amino acids.